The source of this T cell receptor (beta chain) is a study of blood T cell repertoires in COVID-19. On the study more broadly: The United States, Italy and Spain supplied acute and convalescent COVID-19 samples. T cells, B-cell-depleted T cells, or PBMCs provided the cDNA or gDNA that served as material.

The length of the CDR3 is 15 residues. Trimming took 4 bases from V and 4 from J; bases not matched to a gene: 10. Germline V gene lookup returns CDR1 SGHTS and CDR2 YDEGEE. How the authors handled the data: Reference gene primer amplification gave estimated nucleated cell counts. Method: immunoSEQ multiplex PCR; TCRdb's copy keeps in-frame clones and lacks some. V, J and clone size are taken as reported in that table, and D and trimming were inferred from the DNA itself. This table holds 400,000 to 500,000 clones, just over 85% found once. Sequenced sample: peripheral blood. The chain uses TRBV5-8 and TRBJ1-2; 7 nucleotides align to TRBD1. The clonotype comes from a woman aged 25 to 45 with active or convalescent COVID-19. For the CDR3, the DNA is TGTGCCAGCAGCCACGGGTCAGGGGGATTCTATGGCTACACCTTC. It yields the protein CASSHGSGGFYGYTF.